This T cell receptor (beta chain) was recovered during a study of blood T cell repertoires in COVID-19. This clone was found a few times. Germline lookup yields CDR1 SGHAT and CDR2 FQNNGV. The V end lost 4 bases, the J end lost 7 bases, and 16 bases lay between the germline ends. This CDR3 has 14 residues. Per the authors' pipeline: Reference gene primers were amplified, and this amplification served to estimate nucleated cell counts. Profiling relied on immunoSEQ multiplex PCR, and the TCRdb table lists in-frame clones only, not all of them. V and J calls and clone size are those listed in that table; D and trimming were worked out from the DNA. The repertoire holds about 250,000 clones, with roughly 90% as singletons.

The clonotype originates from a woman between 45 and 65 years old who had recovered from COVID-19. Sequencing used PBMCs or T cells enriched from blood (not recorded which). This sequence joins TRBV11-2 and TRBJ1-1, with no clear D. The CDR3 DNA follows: TGTGCCAGCAGCTCCCCCCGAACCGGCGGTGAAGCTTTCTTT. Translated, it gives CASSSPRTGGEAFF.